The clone carrying this TCR beta chain was observed a handful of times. Its matching antigen is unknown. Cultured CD4+ T-cell DNA underwent Oncomine TCR Beta short-read sequencing. Investigators isolated genomic DNA from cultured CD4+ T cells. In TCRdb, the PCR reads were re-called with MiXCR into one record per CDR3 protein. The table includes around 26,000 distinct CDR3 sequences, 64% detected once. Sample treatment: approximately 10-day PBMC culture with coronavirus spike peptide pools or control peptides (ViraFEST assay). After expanding antigen-specific T cells with peptide pools, ViraFEST sequenced their TCRs. The authors replaced half the medium with fresh IL-2 medium on days 3 and 7. Germline loops: CDR1 SQVTM, CDR2 ANQGSEA. V was pared by 8 bases and J by 3 bases, with 5 bases of the junction left unmatched. The CDR3 has 12 residues. This sample was included in a study of vaccination and CD4 T cells after COVID-19. The overall study: The control cultures got either a CEFX pool, an HIV-1 Nef pool, or no peptide at all.

The origin of this receptor is a human donor who had recovered from COVID-19. What was sequenced was CD4+ T cells from blood, cultured in vitro. The V and J genes are TRBV29-1 and TRBJ1-2; the match to TRBD1 covers 8 bases. CDR3 loop: CSTGGNDYGYTF. The CDR3 region has the DNA TGCAGCACAGGGGGGAATGACTATGGCTACACCTTC.